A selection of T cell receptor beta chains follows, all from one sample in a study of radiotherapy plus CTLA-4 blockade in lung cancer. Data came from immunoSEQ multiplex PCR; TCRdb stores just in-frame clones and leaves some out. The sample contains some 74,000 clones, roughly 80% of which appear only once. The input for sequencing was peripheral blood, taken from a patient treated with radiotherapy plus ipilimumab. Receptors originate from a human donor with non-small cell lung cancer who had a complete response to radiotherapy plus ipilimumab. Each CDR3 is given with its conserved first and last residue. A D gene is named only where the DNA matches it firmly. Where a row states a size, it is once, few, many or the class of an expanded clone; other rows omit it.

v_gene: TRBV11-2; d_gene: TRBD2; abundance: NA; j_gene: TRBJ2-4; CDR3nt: TGTGCCAGCAGCTCGACTAGCGGGAGGGTGGGCAAAAACATTCAGTACTTC; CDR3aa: CASSSTSGRVGKNIQYF
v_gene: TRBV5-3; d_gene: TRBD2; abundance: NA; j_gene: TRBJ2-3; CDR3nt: TGTGCCAGAAGCTTCCTACCTAGCGGGAGAACAGATACGCAGTATTTT; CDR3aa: CARSFLPSGRTDTQYF
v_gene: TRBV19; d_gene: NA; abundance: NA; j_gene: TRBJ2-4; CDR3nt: TGTGCCAGTAGTATCACAGGTTATCAAAACATTCAGTACTTC; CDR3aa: CASSITGYQNIQYF
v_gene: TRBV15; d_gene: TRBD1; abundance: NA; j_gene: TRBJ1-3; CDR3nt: TGTGCCACCAGCAAAGCGGACAGGGTTGGAAACACCATATATTTT; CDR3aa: CATSKADRVGNTIYF
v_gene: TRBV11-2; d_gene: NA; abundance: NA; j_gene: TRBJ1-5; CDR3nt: TGTGCCAGCACCGAAGGAGGGCGCCCTCATCAGCCCCAGCATTTT; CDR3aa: CASTEGGRPHQPQHF
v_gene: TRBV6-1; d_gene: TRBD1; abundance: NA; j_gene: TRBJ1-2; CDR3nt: TGTGCCAGCAGTGCGCGCCGGGACAGGGGTGTTGGAGGCTACACCTTC; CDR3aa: CASSARRDRGVGGYTF
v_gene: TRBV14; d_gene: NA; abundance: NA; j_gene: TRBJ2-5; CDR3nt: TGTGCCAGCAGCCAAGTAGTTGGGAAGACCCAGTACTTC; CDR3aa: CASSQVVGKTQYF
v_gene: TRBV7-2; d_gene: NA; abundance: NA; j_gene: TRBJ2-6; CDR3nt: TGTGCCAGCACTAATGCATCTGGGGCCAACGTCCTGACTTTC; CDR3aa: CASTNASGANVLTF
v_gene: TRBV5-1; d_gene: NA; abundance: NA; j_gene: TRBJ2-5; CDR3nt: TGCGCCAGCAGCTCGCCGACGCGGGGCAAGGTCCCAGAGACCCAGTACTTC; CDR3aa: CASSSPTRGKVPETQYF
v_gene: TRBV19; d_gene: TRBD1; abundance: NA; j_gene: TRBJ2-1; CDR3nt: TGTGCCAGTAGTAGTCGGGACAGCCAATCCAATGAGCAGTTCTTC; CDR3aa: CASSSRDSQSNEQFF
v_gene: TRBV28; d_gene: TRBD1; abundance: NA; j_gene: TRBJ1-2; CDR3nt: TGTGCCAGCAGTTTAGATACCAGGGGGTTCTATGGCTACACCTTC; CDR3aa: CASSLDTRGFYGYTF
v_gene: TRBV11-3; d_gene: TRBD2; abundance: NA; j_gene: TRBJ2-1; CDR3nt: TGTGCCAGCAGCGATGGACTAGCGGGGGGGCCGAAGCAGTTCTTC; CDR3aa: CASSDGLAGGPKQFF
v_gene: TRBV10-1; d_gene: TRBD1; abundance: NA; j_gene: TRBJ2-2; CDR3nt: TGCGCCAGCAGTGCTGACAGGGGTTCAACCGGGGAGCTGTTTTTT; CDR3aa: CASSADRGSTGELFF
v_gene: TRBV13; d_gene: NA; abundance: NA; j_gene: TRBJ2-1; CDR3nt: TGTGCCAGCAGCTTAAGGCTAAACTCCTACAATGAGCAGTTCTTC; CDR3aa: CASSLRLNSYNEQFF
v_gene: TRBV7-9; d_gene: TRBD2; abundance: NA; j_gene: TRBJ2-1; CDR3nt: TGTGCCAGCAGCTTAGGGGCTAGCGGGAGGGCCGGGTCCTACAATGAGCAGTTCTTC; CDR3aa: CASSLGASGRAGSYNEQFF
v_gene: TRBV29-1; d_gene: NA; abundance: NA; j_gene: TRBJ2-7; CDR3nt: TGCAGCGTTGAAGGGCTGGGGGCAGGGTACGAGCAGTACTTC; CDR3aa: CSVEGLGAGYEQYF
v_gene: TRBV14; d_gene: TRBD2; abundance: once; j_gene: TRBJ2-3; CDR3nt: TGTGCCAGCAGCCAAGAAGGGTCGACTAGCGGGAGGGATTCAGATACGCAGTATTTT; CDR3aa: CASSQEGSTSGRDSDTQYF
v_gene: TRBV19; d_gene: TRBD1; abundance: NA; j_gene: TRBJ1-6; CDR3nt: TGTGCCAGTAGTGCGGACAGGGGCGACAATTCACCCCTCCACTTT; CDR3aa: CASSADRGDNSPLHF
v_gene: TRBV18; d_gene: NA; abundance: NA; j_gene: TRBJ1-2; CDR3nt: TGTGCCAGCTCACCGGGACCGAGCTATGGCTACACCTTC; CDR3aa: CASSPGPSYGYTF
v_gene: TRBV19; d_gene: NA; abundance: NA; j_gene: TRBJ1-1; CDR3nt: TGTGCCAGTAGTAACGGAGGAGGGGCTGAAGCTTTCTTT; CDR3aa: CASSNGGGAEAFF
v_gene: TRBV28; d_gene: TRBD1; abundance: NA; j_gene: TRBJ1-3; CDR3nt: TGTGCCAGCAGTTCCGCCGGGACAGGGCGCGTGGGAAACACCATATATTTT; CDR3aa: CASSSAGTGRVGNTIYF
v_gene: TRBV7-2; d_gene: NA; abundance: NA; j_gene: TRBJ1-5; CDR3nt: TGTGCCAGCAGCCAGTATAGCAATCAGCCCCAGCATTTT; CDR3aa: CASSQYSNQPQHF
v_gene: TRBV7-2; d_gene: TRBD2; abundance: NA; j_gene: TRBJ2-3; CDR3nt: TGTGCCAGCAGCTCGACTAGCGGAGGCACAGATACGCAGTATTTT; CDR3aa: CASSSTSGGTDTQYF
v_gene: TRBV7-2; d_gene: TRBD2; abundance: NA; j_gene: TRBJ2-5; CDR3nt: TGTGCCAGCAGTCAGCGGCCCAGGCCTAGCGGGGGACAAGAGACCCAGTACTTC; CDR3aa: CASSQRPRPSGGQETQYF
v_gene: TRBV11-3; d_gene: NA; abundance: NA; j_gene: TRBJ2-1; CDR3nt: TGTGCCAGCAGCTCGCGACAAGGGAGGTCCTACAATGAGCAGTTCTTC; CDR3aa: CASSSRQGRSYNEQFF
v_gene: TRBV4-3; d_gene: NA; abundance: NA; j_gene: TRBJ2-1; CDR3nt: TGCGCCAGCAGCCAACAAATCCCGGGCCTGACCTACAATGAGCAGTTCTTC; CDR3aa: CASSQQIPGLTYNEQFF
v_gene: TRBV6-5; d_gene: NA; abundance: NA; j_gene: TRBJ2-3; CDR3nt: TGTGCCAGCAGTTACGGGGGTGTCGGCACAGATACGCAGTATTTT; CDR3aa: CASSYGGVGTDTQYF
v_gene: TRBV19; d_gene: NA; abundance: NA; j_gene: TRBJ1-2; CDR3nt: TGTGCCAGTAGTATCAGTATAAACTATGGCTACACCTTC; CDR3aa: CASSISINYGYTF